This TCR beta chain was retrieved from a study of blood T cell repertoires in COVID-19. Across the study: Sites in the United States, Italy and Spain provided acute and convalescent COVID-19 samples. The analysed material was cDNA or gDNA that came from T cells, B-cell-depleted T cells, or PBMCs.

Germline lookup yields CDR1 SEHNR and CDR2 FQNEAQ (reference sequence). The CDR3 contains 17 residues. V was pared by 5 bases and J by 4 bases, with 15 bases of the junction left unmatched. Clones were read by immunoSEQ multiplex PCR, and TCRdb kept only the in-frame ones, dropping some. The profile shows roughly 73,000 clones, around 78% of them singletons. The sample consisted of peripheral blood. V and J are TRBV7-9 and TRBJ2-3, with TRBD2 matching 7 bases. The sequence derives from a human donor in a cohort sampled during active COVID-19. The CDR3 region is CASSLFISGGGADTQYF. CDR3 bases: TGTGCCAGCAGCCTCTTTATCTCTGGGGGAGGGGCAGATACGCAGTATTTT.